What follows are 4 T cell receptor beta chains derived from one specimen sequenced in a study of cytomegalovirus exposure and HLA in healthy donors. PCR amplification relied on 60 Vbeta primers (plus 13 Jbeta primers). Generated by immunoSEQ multiplex PCR, the TCRdb table keeps only in-frame clones and is missing some. The sample includes 180,000 or so clones, roughly four fifths of them seen just once. Sequencing input: PBMCs. The receptor set was obtained from a woman aged 50 to 60 in good health and CMV-seropositive.

V is TRBV6-5 and J is TRBJ2-3; the match to TRBD2 covers 7 bases. V was pared by 6 bases and J by 2 bases, with 5 bases of the junction left unmatched. Germline V lookup: CDR1 MNHEY, CDR2 SVGAGI. The CDR3 covers 14 residues. The CDR3 DNA is TGTGCCAGCAGCGCCGGGACTACCACAGATACGCAGTATTTT. Protein: CASSAGTTTDTQYF.

The rearrangement joins TRBV5-1 to TRBJ1-4, with a possible D match to TRBD1 (6 bases). Germline V gene lookup returns CDR1 SGHRS and CDR2 YFSETQ. The CDR3 is made up of 14 amino acids. Trimming stripped 3 bases from V and 8 bases from J, with 14 bases between. Here the CDR3 reads CASSSGEFVEKLFF. The CDR3 nucleotides are TGCGCCAGCAGCTCAGGGGAGTTTGTAGAAAAACTGTTTTTT.

This clone was seen a few times. The chain couples TRBV4-1 to TRBJ2-6, with 8 nucleotides matching TRBD2. J lost 1 base, V lost 1 base, and 15 bases had no gene match. The germline gives CDR1 MGHRA, CDR2 YSYEKL. The CDR3 loop spans 21 amino acids. The CDR3 is CASSQGAGRSGRRSGANVLTF. The CDR3 DNA is TGCGCCAGCAGCCAAGGGGCTGGGAGGAGCGGGAGACGGTCTGGGGCCAACGTCCTGACTTTC.

The CDR3 DNA sequence: TGTGCCAGCAGTGAAACTGGACAGAGCACAGATACGCAGTATTTT. Amino acids: CASSETGQSTDTQYF. The V gene is TRBV6-1, the J gene TRBJ2-3, with a possible D match to TRBD1 (6 bases). The length of the CDR3 is 15 residues. V gave up 2 bases and J gave up 0 bases, with 9 bases separating them. Germline V gene data show CDR1 as MNHNS and CDR2 as SASEGT.